This T cell receptor (beta chain) derives from a study of T cell responses to AZD1222 COVID-19 vaccine. The overall study: Second doses that came at about 4 or about 12 weeks were put together. Study results and limitations: Females outnumbered males among donors, who were mostly white British; clonal diversity was possibly underestimated. Two AZD1222 administrations were followed by greater Spike-specific TCR breadth and depth.

Measured with immunoSEQ multiplex PCR; TCRdb has only the in-frame clones, and not every one. Of 150,000 or so clones listed, around 92% were seen once; the top ten hold 2.5% to 3.5%. J gave up 5 bases and V 4 bases, and 4 bases lay outside the gene matches. CDR1 is SGHDN, CDR2 FVKESK, per germline. CDR3 length: 13 residues. For this clone: The antigen remains unidentified.

This specimen consisted of peripheral blood, obtained on day 0 of AZD1222 vaccination. This chain joins TRBV14 and TRBJ2-5; 7 nucleotides line up with TRBD2. The receptor's source is an adult in good health. The CDR3 here is CASSPGRWETQYF. CDR3 DNA: TGTGCCAGCAGCCCCGGGAGGTGGGAGACCCAGTACTTC.